This T cell receptor beta chain was profiled in a study of shared clonotypes between healthy human individuals. The study, taken as a whole, reports: Represented genetic and exposure-history diversity was restricted by having few donors.

Naive CD8 isolation took CD45RO-negative cells positively selected for CCR7 and excluded terminally differentiated effector memory CD45RA+ cells. Donation came from healthy HIV-negative adults that had no recent acute infections or vaccinations. The run depth of the assay was deep. Each cell subset's genomic DNA was divided evenly among several immunoSEQ plates. Only in-frame clones appear in the TCRdb table, and some are missing; sequencing was by immunoSEQ multiplex PCR. The sample yields about 2.1 million clones, approximately 92% seen once. With respect to this clone: Its antigen is unidentified.

Per germline, CDR1 MNHEY and CDR2 SMNVEV (reference sequence). Trimming cost V 5 bases and J 5 bases; bases outside gene matches: 15. The CDR3 has 17 amino acids. Material for sequencing was naive CD8+ T cells from PBMCs. The genes are TRBV27 and TRBJ2-7, with 10 bases that match TRBD1. This clonotype originated in a man younger than 30 in good health. Some clones in this sample may be carry-over from other donors' samples. DNA of the CDR3: TGTGCCAGCAGTCCTCTCTATGACAGGGGGCGGGCCGACGAGCAGTACTTC. Residues: CASSPLYDRGRADEQYF.